A single sample is the source of the 3 T cell receptor beta chains below, sequenced in a study of CD8+ T cells in alopecia areata (dated by TCRdb to the late 2010s). Libraries came from the immunoSEQ multiplex PCR assay. RNA was extracted from all samples and reverse transcribed into cDNA, which served as template for TCR sequencing. TCRdb's version of the immuneACCESS table is confined to in-frame rearrangements and falls short of the full clone set. An unresolved V gene accounts for under half of the shortfall where checked; the remainder is of unknown origin. This sample is represented by 110,000 or so clones; roughly two fifths of them were singletons. The ten largest clonotypes hold 3% to 3.5% of the sample. The sample consisted of CD4+ T cells sorted from blood. The receptors here all came from a human donor with alopecia areata.

This clone was counted only a few times. The gene calls are TRBV29-1 and TRBJ1-1, with 7 bases lining up with TRBD1. After removal of 8 bases from V and 6 bases from J, the junction contained 12 bases not matched to a gene. This CDR3 comprises 13 residues. Germline CDR1 is SQVTM and CDR2 is ANQGSEA. In nucleotides, the CDR3 is TGCAGCTCAAGAAACAGGGGTTCGGCTGAAGCTTTCTTT. Residues: CSSRNRGSAEAFF.

This clone was counted between two and nine times. CDR3 in amino acids: CAWSVGTITQETQYF. The CDR3 DNA follows: TGTGCCTGGAGTGTAGGGACCATCACCCAAGAGACCCAGTACTTC. The chain uses TRBV30 and TRBJ2-5; D tentatively reads TRBD1 or TRBD2 (5 bases each). V lost 0 bases and J 1 base, leaving 12 bases between the germline ends. Germline V gene data show CDR1 as GTSNPN and CDR2 as SVGIG (reference sequence). The CDR3 extends over 15 amino acids.

The rearrangement joins TRBV29-1 to TRBJ2-2; TRBD2 aligns across 11 bases. The CDR3 has 15 residues. The ends lost 6 bases at V and 8 bases at J; junction bases unmatched: 11. The V gene's germline CDR1 is SQVTM and CDR2 ANQGSEA. CDR3 protein: CSVSGLAGGGGELFF. The CDR3 coding sequence is TGCAGCGTCTCCGGGCTAGCGGGAGGTGGAGGGGAGCTGTTTTTT.